This TCR beta chain comes out of a study of cytomegalovirus exposure and HLA in healthy donors. General study findings and limits: Indistinguishable V segments such as TRBV6-2 and TRBV6-3 were excluded. Later work found most CMV-associated TCR beta chains apparently HLA-restricted. Among the sequence variants, a highly shared cluster was likely an artifact of sequencing.

60 Vbeta and 13 Jbeta primers were used in PCR. Here immunoSEQ multiplex PCR was the method, and the copy in TCRdb shows in-frame clones only, minus some. The sample data list around 63,000 clones. A remark on this clone: What it binds is not known.

Trimming took off 0 bases at V and 6 bases at J, with 11 bases between the two ends. CDR3 length equals 14 residues. Germline V gives CDR1 SGDLS, CDR2 YYNGEE. This receptor was identified in a woman in her thirties in good health and CMV-seronegative. Sequences were obtained from PBMCs. The chain links TRBV9 to TRBJ2-3; D perhaps matches TRBD2 (6 bases). Here the CDR3 DNA reads TGTGCCAGCAGCGTAGGGCGGGGCGGGGATACGCAGTATTTT. It is translated as CASSVGRGGDTQYF.